The 10 T cell receptor beta chains below were found in one sample sequenced in a study of blood T cells in healthy people across ages. A J-beta primer mix and a sample-barcoded 5' primer were used in a second PCR of roughly 6 to 11 cycles. TCRdb itself ran the 5' RACE reads through MiXCR, one entry per CDR3 protein. The sample holds about 1.8 million distinct CDR3 sequences, about 49% seen once. Input material: blood. The origin of the receptors is a woman between 40 and 50 years old in good health.

V usage is TRBV7-2 and J usage is TRBJ2-1; D is uncertain. The CDR3 covers 14 residues. Germline V gene lookup returns CDR1 SGHTA and CDR2 FQGNSA. V lost 5 bases, J lost 8 bases, and 16 bases lay in between. The CDR3 sequence: CASSPRHGHDEQFF. CDR3 nucleotide sequence: TGTGCCAGCAGCCCCCGTCATGGGCACGATGAGCAGTTCTTC.

The sample holds a few counts of this clonotype. The chain combines TRBV29-1 with TRBJ2-1; 9 bases are shared with TRBD1. Germline trimming cut 5 bases from V and 7 bases from J; bases unmatched to any gene: 24. This CDR3 contains 19 residues. Germline V CDR1 and CDR2: SQVTM, ANQGSEA. This CDR3 is CSVRTGGAYRGGHQNEQFF. The CDR3 bases are TGCAGCGTTCGAACAGGGGGCGCTTATCGCGGGGGCCACCAGAATGAGCAGTTCTTC.

This clonotype appeared a few times. The junction and the germline gene differ at one end; a read error may be behind it. The rearrangement joins TRBV3-1 to TRBJ2-5; 9 bases align to TRBD2. Germline loops: CDR1 LGHDT, CDR2 YNNKEL (reference sequence). The CDR3 is 16 residues long. The CDR3 loop reads CASSQGLAGTQETQYF. The CDR3, as DNA: TGTGCTAGCAGCCAAGGGCTAGCGGGGACCCAAGAGACCCAGTACTTC.

A few counts support this clonotype. The V and J genes are TRBV19 and TRBJ2-1; tentative D call: TRBD1 (6 bases). Trimming pared 6 bases from V and 2 bases from J, leaving 14 bases between. The germline V gene encodes CDR1 LNHDA and CDR2 SQIVND (reference sequence). This CDR3 spans 15 amino acids. CDR3 sequence (DNA): TGTGCCAGTAGCCAAACAGGGAAGGCCTACAATGAGCAGTTCTTC. Protein product: CASSQTGKAYNEQFF.

The V gene is TRBV29-1, the J gene TRBJ1-2; D might be TRBD1 (5 bases). The CDR3 is made up of 13 amino acids. Germline V gives CDR1 SQVTM, CDR2 ANQGSEA. Trimming pared 5 bases from V and 6 bases from J, leaving 16 bases between. In nucleotides, the CDR3 is TGCAGCGTTCCCGAGGGGCAGAGGAATGGCTACACCTTC. Protein product: CSVPEGQRNGYTF.

The chain is built from TRBV7-2 and TRBJ2-5; 8 nucleotides line up with TRBD2. Per the germline V gene, CDR1 is SGHTA and CDR2 is FQGNSA. Germline trimming cut 4 bases from V and 5 bases from J; bases unmatched to any gene: 6. This CDR3 is 14 amino acids long. The CDR3 loop reads CASSSRGGFETQYF. CDR3 DNA sequence: TGTGCCAGCAGCTCCCGGGGGGGCTTTGAGACCCAGTACTTC.

In this sample, this clonotype turned up once. The chain employs TRBV20-1 and TRBJ1-5; no reliable D call. This CDR3 is 13 amino acids long. Between the trimmed V and J ends, which lost 6 bases and 5 bases, there was a span of 14 bases. In germline, CDR1 is DFQATT, CDR2 SNEGSKA (reference sequence). The CDR3 here is CSASPNRDQPQHF. Here the CDR3 DNA reads TGCAGTGCCAGCCCGAACAGAGATCAGCCCCAGCATTTT.

This chain links TRBV28 with TRBJ2-4, with D possibly being TRBD1 (6 bases). V lost 11 bases and J lost 13, with 24 bases in between. The CDR3 has 13 residues. Germline V gives CDR1 MDHEN, CDR2 SYDVKM. The chain's CDR3 is CAERPAGGQTQYF. CDR3 nucleotides: TGTGCCGAGCGACCTGCTGGGGGCCAAACCCAGTACTTC.

This clonotype has just one count. The rearrangement links TRBV6-5 to TRBJ1-2, with 8 bases that match TRBD1. Per germline, CDR1 MNHEY and CDR2 SVGAGI. V dropped 4 bases and J dropped 4; count of bases not matched to a gene: 8. This CDR3 has 15 amino acids. DNA of the CDR3: TGTGCCAGCAGTTCCTTCCAGGGGGCCTTCTATGGCTACACCTTC. Its translation: CASSSFQGAFYGYTF.

This clonotype was counted a single time. The chain's CDR3 is CSARDSRISSYNEQFF. CDR3 DNA sequence: TGCAGTGCTAGAGACTCTCGGATAAGCTCCTACAATGAGCAGTTCTTC. The chain links TRBV20-1 to TRBJ2-1; no reliable D call. The germline V gene has CDR1 DFQATT and CDR2 SNEGSKA (reference sequence). The V end lost 0 bases, the J end lost 0 bases, and 12 bases lay between the germline ends. This CDR3 spans 16 amino acids.